This passage covers 4 T cell receptor beta chains from one sample sequenced in a study of beta chain features in type 1 diabetes. Whole-study findings and limits: Type 1 diabetes patients had TCRB CDR3s that were shorter (moderately but significantly so) in all four CD4+ subsets.

No antigen has been assigned to these receptors. Sequencing targeted expressed TCRB transcripts, as all isolated RNA had been reverse transcribed. Method: immunoSEQ multiplex PCR; TCRdb's copy keeps in-frame clones and lacks some. The sample lists more than 250,000 clones, roughly a quarter seen once, with around 0.011% in the top ten. Sequencing input: naive CD4+ T cells from blood. The receptors were sampled from a woman aged 25 to 39 with type 1 diabetes.

The rearrangement joins TRBV9 to TRBJ2-7; D remains unclear. CDR3 length: 14 amino acids. Germline V gene data show CDR1 as SGDLS and CDR2 as YYNGEE. V was shortened by 0 bases and J by 3 bases, with 10 bases between the two germline ends. This CDR3 reads CASSVGADNYEQYF. In DNA, the CDR3 is TGTGCCAGCAGCGTAGGGGCAGACAACTACGAGCAGTACTTC.

This clone has just a few counts. The V and J genes are TRBV30 and TRBJ2-3; the match to TRBD1 covers 7 bases. The V gene's germline CDR1 is GTSNPN and CDR2 SVGIG (reference sequence). CDR3 size: 13 residues. Losses at the gene ends were 3 bases for V and 4 bases for J; bases not matched to a gene: 4. The chain's CDR3 is CAWRNRGPDTQYF. The CDR3 DNA follows: TGTGCCTGGAGAAACAGGGGCCCAGATACGCAGTATTTT. The entire variable domain, with the rest obtained from reference TRBV30 and TRBJ2-3, is as follows: SQTIHQWPATLVQPVGSPLSLECTVEGTSNPNLYWYRQAAGRGLQLLFYSVGIGQISSEVPQNLSASRPQDRQFILSSKKLLLSDSGFYLCAWRNRGPDTQYFGPGTRLTVL.

This chain joins TRBV14 and TRBJ1-1; 7 positions match TRBD1. CDR3 length: 12 residues. V lost 4 bases and J lost 4; bases outside the gene matches: 0. CDR1 is SGHDN and CDR2 is FVKESK in the germline V gene. The CDR3, as DNA: TGTGCCAGCAGCCCAGGGGGCACTGAAGCTTTCTTT. Amino acids: CASSPGGTEAFF.

On this clone: The same CDR3 arises from other DNA sequences in this sample as well. CDR3 protein: CASSLGLAGVNEQFF. The DNA of the CDR3 is TGTGCCAGCAGCTTAGGTCTAGCGGGAGTAAATGAGCAGTTCTTC. The chain couples TRBV7-3 to TRBJ2-1; TRBD2 matches at 10 bases. CDR3 length: 15 residues. The ends lost 2 bases at V and 7 bases at J; junction bases unmatched: 5. Per germline, CDR1 SGHTA and CDR2 FQGTGA.